Sequencing of this T cell receptor beta chain was carried out in a study of cytomegalovirus exposure and HLA in healthy donors. Comments on this clone: Its target is not known.

Study-level results: Later analysis indicated greater clonal expansion among HLA-associated TCR beta chains than among equally common other chains. Because they were indistinguishable, some V segments, including TRBV6-2 and TRBV6-3, were excluded.

Vbeta (60) and Jbeta (13) primers were used in the PCR. Sequencing was performed with immunoSEQ multiplex PCR; in TCRdb, only in-frame clones are kept and a portion is missing. The sample has approximately 100,000 clones, approximately 80% seen once. CDR3 length: 14 residues. Deletions cut 6 bases from V and 7 bases from J, with 15 bases between. The germline V gene encodes CDR1 MDHEN and CDR2 SYDVKM. The sequencing sample was made of PBMCs. The chain employs TRBV28 and TRBJ2-2; TRBD2 might be the D (5 bases). The receptor was isolated from a man aged 50 to 60 in good health and CMV-seronegative. The CDR3: CASSPPGENGELFF. The DNA for the CDR3 is TGTGCCAGCAGCCCCCCCGGGGAGAACGGGGAGCTGTTTTTT.